What follows are 2 T cell receptor beta chains derived from one specimen sequenced in a study of T cells expressing NK-cell markers. From the 5' RACE reads, TCRdb lists one entry per CDR3 protein and no DNA. The record lists around 260,000 distinct CDR3 sequences, of which the ten most abundant hold about 4%. Sequenced sample: blood T cells: a sorted CD56 or NKG2C T cell subset, CD4+ or CD8+ T cells, or bulk PBMC T cells (not recorded which). The receptors were gathered from a woman aged 18-70 years in good health.

V is TRBV7-2 and J is TRBJ2-7. CDR3 length: 13 residues. Looked up from germline, CDR1 is SGHTA and CDR2 is FQGNSA. The CDR3 sequence is CASSLWGSYEQYF.

The chain combines TRBV18 with TRBJ2-7. The CDR3 has 13 residues. CDR1 is KGHSH and CDR2 is LQKENI in the germline V gene. CDR3: CASSPGLAYEQYF. The full variable domain, its missing parts supplied by reference TRBV18 and TRBJ2-7, is NAGVMQNPRHLVRRRGQEARLRCSPMKGHSHVYWYRQLPEEGLKFMVYLQKENIIDESGMPKERFSAEFPKEGPSILRIQQVVRGDSAAYFCASSPGLAYEQYFGPGTRLTVT.